The clone carrying this T cell receptor beta chain was seen only a few times. Its antigen is undetermined. TCR beta CDR3 regions were amplified from RNA. HTBI primers were the set used in a first-round RT-PCR of the TCR CDR3. TCRdb re-derived calls from the multiplex PCR reads in MiXCR, one entry per CDR3 protein. Here the sample spans around 570,000 distinct CDR3 sequences, about 20% being singletons. The data were obtained in a study of T cells in Graves' hyperthyroidism and ophthalmopathy. The overall study: Peripheral blood was acquired at first diagnosis, ahead of any therapy whatsoever.

The V and J ends lost 0 bases and 2 bases, in that order; junction bases with no gene match: 7. The length of the CDR3 is 16 residues. The germline CDR1 and CDR2 sequences are SGHRS and YFSETQ. Study-level findings and limits: For ophthalmopathy, model prediction preceded onset by a median about 6 months.

Reasons for excluding patients were uncontrolled infection, other autoimmune disease, pregnancy or lactation. The sample consisted of blood. The chain employs TRBV5-1 and TRBJ2-5, with TRBD1 matching over 7 bases. The TCR comes from a man aged 40-49 years with Graves' ophthalmopathy. DNA of the CDR3: TGCGCCAGCAGCTTGGGTCCAGGGGGAGAACAAGAGACCCAGTACTTC. It specifies CASSLGPGGEQETQYF.